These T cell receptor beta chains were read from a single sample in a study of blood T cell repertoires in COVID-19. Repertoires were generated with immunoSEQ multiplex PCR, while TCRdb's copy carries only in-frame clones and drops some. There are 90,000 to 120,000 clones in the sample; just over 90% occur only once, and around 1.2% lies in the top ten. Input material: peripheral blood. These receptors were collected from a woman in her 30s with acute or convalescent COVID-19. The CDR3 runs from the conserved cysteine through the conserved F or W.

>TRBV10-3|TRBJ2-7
CAISRQPDRNEQYF
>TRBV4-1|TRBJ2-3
CASSQGYAVAGSTDTQYF
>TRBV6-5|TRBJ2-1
CASSLGVDEQFF
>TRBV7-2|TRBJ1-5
CASSLSGVNQPQHF
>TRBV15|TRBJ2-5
CATSSTSGGLETQYF
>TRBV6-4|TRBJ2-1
CASSPKGQGPYNEQFF
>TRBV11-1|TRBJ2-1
CASSRGRRNYNEQFF
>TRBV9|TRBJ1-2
CASSIRDSFVFEGYTF
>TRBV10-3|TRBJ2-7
CAITGDRAGEQYF
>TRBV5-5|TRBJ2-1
CASSFSGRAYNEQFF
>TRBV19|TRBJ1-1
CASSMAGGQAFF
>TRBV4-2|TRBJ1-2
CASSQDIGGDYGYTF
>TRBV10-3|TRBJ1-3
CAISADSGNTIYF
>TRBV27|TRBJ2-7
CASSPWDRVYEQYF
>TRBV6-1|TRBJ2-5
CASSEYMTGGQETQYF
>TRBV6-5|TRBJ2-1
CASYPAATYNEQFF
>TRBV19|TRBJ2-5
CASNRGRPKETQYF
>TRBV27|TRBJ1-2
CASSLRGDYGYTF
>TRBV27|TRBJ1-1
CASSLLRRTEAFF
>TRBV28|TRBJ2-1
CASTQGTSSSYNEQFF
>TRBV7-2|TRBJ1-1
CASSLVAVRNTEAFF
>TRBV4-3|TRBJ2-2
CASSQDWTSVTRELFF
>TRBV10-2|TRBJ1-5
CASSPGTGPGQPQHF
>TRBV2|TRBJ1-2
CASSEGQANYGYTF
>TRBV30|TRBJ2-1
CAWSGLAGGYEQFF
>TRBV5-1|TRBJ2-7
CASSLQGSRDEQYF
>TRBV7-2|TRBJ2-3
CASRGVAGGPDTQYF
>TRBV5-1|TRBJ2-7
CASSLGAAGNYEQYF
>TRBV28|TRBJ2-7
CASGLAGGAYEQYF
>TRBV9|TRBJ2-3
CASSVEKRVTDTQYF
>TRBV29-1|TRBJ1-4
CSGRLAGGEKLFF
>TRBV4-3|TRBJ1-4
CASSPELGTGRGNEKLFF
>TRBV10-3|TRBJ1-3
CAMRLGAGNTIYF
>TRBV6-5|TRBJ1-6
CASSYSMGGFDSPLHF
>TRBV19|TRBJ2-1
CASSIKRGSSYNEQFF
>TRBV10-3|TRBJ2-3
CAISGTRPTDTQYF
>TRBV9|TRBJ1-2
CASSVVEDYGYTF
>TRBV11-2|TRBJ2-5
CASSSSSEWSGTQYF
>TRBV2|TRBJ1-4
CASSEADTGANEKLFF
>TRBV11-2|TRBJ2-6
CASSLFSGSGANVLTF
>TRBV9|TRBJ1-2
CASSVGRLGIYTF
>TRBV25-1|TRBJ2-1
CASRDSGEHEQFF
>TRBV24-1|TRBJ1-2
CATSDSDSTGYGYTF
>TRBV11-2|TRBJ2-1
CASSLERGAVSEQFF
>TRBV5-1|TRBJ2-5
CASSFEDRRYETQYF
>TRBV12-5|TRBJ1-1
CASGAGGRTEAFF
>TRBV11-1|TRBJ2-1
CASSFRRGYSYNEQFF
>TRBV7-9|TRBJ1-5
CASSLESTGQPQHF